This T cell receptor beta chain originates from a study of blood T cell repertoires in COVID-19 (dated by TCRdb to about 2020). In the study overall: Samples from collaborators originated in the United States, Italy and Spain and spanned both the acute and convalescent phases of COVID-19. The prospective study material was composed of cDNA or gDNA derived from T cells, B-cell-depleted T cells, or PBMCs. Deeply sampled blood TCRbeta repertoires from subjects exposed to, actively infected with, or recovered from COVID-19 were included in the dataset. Where available, HLA class I and class II types were obtained from metadata supplied by the sample provider rather than from assay-based typing. Samples came from the ongoing ImmuneRACE study (first 160 participants) plus 1,254 subjects from 6 global collaborators. The repertoires were released in a freely available public database intended as a resource for research on the immune response to SARS-CoV-2. Sample metadata almost always included a de-identified subject ID, COVID-19 status, age in years and sex. What the work shows at the level of the full study, not this receptor alone: How much clinical and demographic metadata was included differed by source and by participant, and the metadata was provided uncurated.

The collaborating institutions used their own protocols to collect whole blood in K2EDTA tubes. Collaborator samples were shipped for TCRbeta analysis as frozen whole blood, isolated PBMCs, or DNA extracted from either sample type. TCRbeta CDR3 regions were amplified from genomic DNA using the immunoSEQ Assay, a bias-controlled multiplex PCR. In the paper's pipeline: The number of nucleated cells in each sample was estimated from the amplification of reference gene primers within the assay. Sequence reads were collapsed and filtered to measure the absolute abundance of every unique TCRbeta CDR3 rearrangement. For each sample, productive Simpson clonality was calculated as the square root of Simpson's diversity index across productive rearrangements. TCRdb's version of the immuneACCESS table is confined to in-frame rearrangements and falls short of the full clone set. An unresolved V gene accounts for under half of the shortfall where checked; the remainder is of unknown origin. Clone size and the V and J calls come from that table; the DNA yielded D and trimming. The sample records over 85,000 clones, approximately 84% of which are singletons. Of the sample, around 4.5% is held by the ten largest clones.

Reading from cysteine to phenylalanine, the CDR3 counts 16 amino acids. Only the CDR3 DNA is retained, 48 bases long and in frame from the first base. Taken from the germline V gene, the CDR1 and CDR2 loops are SGHRS and YFSETQ. Relative to germline, V is missing 0 bases and J is missing 5 bases, with 9 bases of the junction outside any gene match. A note on this clone: Its antigen is unknown. Base qualities are not at hand, and no much larger clone is one base apart.

This chain joins TRBV5-1 to TRBJ2-5; the junction holds 8 bases that match TRBD2. This TCR was recovered from a human donor in a cohort sampled during active COVID-19. Sequenced input: peripheral blood. The CDR3 region: CASSLESGGGSETQYF. The bases read TGCGCCAGCAGCTTGGAAAGCGGGGGTGGGTCTGAGACCCAGTACTTC.